This T cell receptor beta chain was profiled in a study of regulatory T cells in long-lasting Graves disease. V was trimmed by 4 bases and J by 3 bases, leaving 12 bases between them. The CDR3 is 15 amino acids. The V gene's germline CDR1 is MDHEN and CDR2 SYDVKM. Points on this clonotype: As the CDR3 is not closed by the conserved phenylalanine or tryptophan, this likely results from a read error.

The sample's time point: newly diagnosed GD, antithyroid drugs for less than 3 months. The TCR library was made from RNA that had been extracted from PBMCs in TRIzol. Relying on iRepertoire HTBI primers and Arm-PCR of CDR3 regions, the team built TCR beta libraries. TCRdb re-analysed the multiplex PCR reads in MiXCR, keeping a single row per CDR3 protein. This table has hundreds of thousands of distinct CDR3 sequences, over 12% appearing once. These same data were also listed under a study on T cells in Graves' hyperthyroidism and ophthalmopathy. From that paper: Newly diagnosed hyperthyroidism, duration under 2 months, in patients aged 18 to 65. The HTBI primer set served for first-round RT-PCR of the TCR CDR3.

This TCR came from a woman aged 35 to 49 with Graves disease. This sample comprised peripheral blood mononuclear cells (PBMCs), obtained at new diagnosis, from a patient treated with antithyroid drugs. The chain carries TRBV28 and TRBJ2-2; D not certain. CDR3 DNA: TGTGCCAGCAGTTCCGCCGAGACTCACACCGGGGAGCTGTTTTTG. Protein product: CASSSAETHTGELFL.